Here is one T cell receptor (beta chain) with its context. Its antigen is currently unknown. There are 17 residues in the CDR3. Trimming left V 2 bases short and J 4 bases short, with 20 bases between. Germline V gene data show CDR1 as SEHNR and CDR2 as FQNEAQ (reference sequence). This entry comes from a study of CD8 T cells in Susac syndrome. Overall study results and limits: The study acknowledged a relatively small number of individuals in its TCR sequencing and HLA analysis.

Reverse transcription of roughly 0.45 to 1 ug RNA used random hexamers. An immunoSEQ multiplex PCR amplified TCR beta CDR3 over 54 Vbeta and 13 Jbeta. TCRdb reanalysed the immunoSEQ multiplex PCR reads using MiXCR and keeps one entry per CDR3 protein. Found here are some 220,000 distinct CDR3 sequences, nearly 97% of them singletons; the top ten hold roughly 0.1%. The sequenced sample consisted of CD4+ T cells from PBMCs. The source is a human donor with multiple sclerosis. V usage is TRBV7-9 and J usage is TRBJ1-2; D call uncertain. For the CDR3, the DNA is TGTGCCAGCAGCTTATCACACTCTTCACATACCATCTATGGCTACACCTTC. Protein: CASSLSHSSHTIYGYTF.